Below are 30 T cell receptor beta chains sequenced from a single sample in a study of T-cell memory formation after mild COVID-19. MiXCR was run by TCRdb on the 5' RACE reads, yielding one entry per CDR3 protein. The sample holds roughly 400,000 distinct CDR3 sequences, roughly 18% seen once. Sequencing was done on a sample of PBMCs or a T cell subset sorted from them (not recorded which). These receptors came from a man aged 18-30 years who had mild COVID-19 (a few samples of this study predate the infection). Cell type and time point are not known.

The rearrangement joins TRBV6-2 or TRBV6-3 to TRBJ2-5, with D perhaps matching TRBD1 or TRBD2 (6 bases each). CDR1 is MNHEY, CDR2 SVGEGT, per germline. This CDR3 is 17 amino acids long. V lost 2 bases to trimming and J lost 5 bases, with 21 bases between them. The CDR3 loop is CASSYGRTVLTGETQYF. CDR3 nucleotides: TGTGCCAGCAGTTACGGGAGGACAGTACTAACCGGGGAGACCCAGTACTTC.

This chain uses TRBV2 with TRBJ2-4; the D gene is possibly TRBD1 (6 bases). The CDR3 consists of 15 residues. Germline-derived CDR1 and CDR2 are SNHLY and FYNNEI. Trimming pared 2 bases from V and 6 bases from J, leaving 14 bases between. This chain's CDR3 is CASSELTGPGNIQYF. CDR3 coding DNA: TGTGCCAGCAGTGAACTAACAGGGCCGGGAAACATTCAGTACTTC.

This rearrangement joins TRBV12-3 or TRBV12-4 to TRBJ2-7, with D possibly TRBD2 on 6 matching bases. The ends were cut back, 2 bases at V and 4 bases at J, with 18 bases in the middle. This CDR3 is built from 16 residues. The CDR3 here is CASSLSWGLRGYEQYF. The CDR3 DNA sequence: TGTGCCAGCAGTTTAAGTTGGGGCTTACGGGGGTACGAGCAGTACTTC.

This clonotype was recorded at least ten times. This chain links TRBV6-6 with TRBJ1-4, with no clear D. V lost 2 bases and J 8 bases, leaving 18 bases between the germline ends. There are 16 residues in the CDR3. Germline V lookup: CDR1 MNHNY, CDR2 SVGAGI (reference sequence). CDR3 region: CASSYPPEPGWEKLFF. The CDR3 DNA follows: TGTGCCAGCAGTTACCCGCCGGAACCTGGTTGGGAAAAACTGTTTTTT.

This chain connects TRBV4-1 to TRBJ1-5; no firm D call. CDR1 is MGHRA and CDR2 is YSYEKL in the germline V gene. The V end lost 0 bases, the J end lost 2 bases, and 11 bases lay between the germline ends. This CDR3 has 16 amino acids. The CDR3, as DNA: TGCGCCAGCAGCCAAGATCTTTGGGCAGGCAATCAGCCCCAGCATTTT. It encodes CASSQDLWAGNQPQHF.

In its sample, this clonotype was seen a few times. The V call is TRBV12-3 or TRBV12-4, the J call TRBJ1-2; a possible D gene is TRBD1 (5 bases). The CDR3 is 13 amino acids. V gave up 2 bases and J gave up 4 bases, with 8 bases separating them. The CDR3: CASSLYTGYGYTF. CDR3 sequence (DNA): TGTGCCAGCAGTTTATATACAGGCTATGGCTACACCTTC.

This clonotype was counted many times. This chain connects TRBV20-1 to TRBJ1-2; D is ambiguous. Trimming removed 6 bases at V and 5 bases at J, with 19 bases between. This CDR3 spans 14 amino acids. Looked up from germline, CDR1 is DFQATT and CDR2 is SNEGSKA (reference sequence). CDR3 bases: TGCAGTGCCAATCCTCCCGGGAAAGGGTATGGCTACACCTTC. It codes for CSANPPGKGYGYTF.

V gene TRBV5-1 combines with J gene TRBJ2-3; the D is unclear. V lost 4 bases, J lost 6 bases, and 9 bases lay in between. CDR1 is SGHRS and CDR2 is YFSETQ in the germline V gene. The CDR3 length is 12 residues. The DNA for the CDR3 is TGCGCCAGCAGCGTTAGGTCCGATACGCAGTATTTT. Protein product: CASSVRSDTQYF.

The chain links TRBV5-1 to TRBJ1-4; TRBD1 might be the D (5 bases). CDR3 length: 15 amino acids. V was trimmed by 4 bases and J by 1 base, leaving 11 bases between them. The germline V gene has CDR1 SGHRS and CDR2 YFSETQ. CDR3 residues: CASSHLGQTNEKLFF. Here the CDR3 DNA reads TGCGCCAGCAGCCACCTGGGGCAAACTAATGAAAAACTGTTTTTT. The full variable domain, completed using reference TRBV5-1 and TRBJ1-4, is KAGVTQTPRYLIKTRGQQVTLSCSPISGHRSVSWYQQTPGQGLQFLFEYFSETQRNKGNFPGRFSGRQFSNSRSEMNVSTLELGDSALYLCASSHLGQTNEKLFFGSGTQLSVL.

The CDR3 is CASSLVSSGHNEQFF. Here the CDR3 DNA reads TGTGCCAGCAGCTTAGTCTCTAGCGGGCACAATGAGCAGTTCTTC. J is TRBJ2-1 and V is TRBV7-2, with 8 bases lining up with TRBD2. The CDR3 sequence is 15 residues long. Trimming took 1 base from V and 5 from J; bases not matched to a gene: 4. The germline V gene encodes CDR1 SGHTA and CDR2 FQGNSA.

The V call is TRBV5-1, the J call TRBJ2-5; weak D call: TRBD2 (6 bases). V gave up 4 bases and J gave up 5 bases, with 15 bases separating them. Germline CDR1 and CDR2: SGHRS and YFSETQ. This CDR3 region has 14 residues. The CDR3, as DNA: TGCGCCAGCAGCCCCCGACTAGATATGGAGACCCAGTACTTC. This encodes CASSPRLDMETQYF.

This clonotype turned up a few times. The CDR3 DNA sequence: TGCAGCGTCGGGACAGGGAACGAGCAGTACGTC. Its translation: CSVGTGNEQYV. The rearrangement links TRBV29-1 to TRBJ2-7; the match to TRBD1 covers 9 bases. The CDR3 has 11 amino acids. Germline V gene data show CDR1 as SQVTM and CDR2 as ANQGSEA. With V trimmed by 6 bases and J by 5 bases, 2 bases remained unmatched.

The chain combines TRBV19 with TRBJ2-5; 7 positions agree with TRBD1. The CDR3 totals 14 residues. CDR1 is LNHDA and CDR2 is SQIVND in the germline V gene (reference sequence). Losses at the gene ends were 5 bases for V and 3 bases for J; bases not matched to a gene: 6. The CDR3 nucleotides read TGTGCCAGTAGTGTTCACAGGGGAGAAGAGACCCAGTACTTC. Protein product: CASSVHRGEETQYF.

The sample holds a few counts of this clonotype. The V and J genes are TRBV7-9 and TRBJ1-1; D is uncertain. The CDR3 sequence is 10 residues long. From germline, CDR1 is SEHNR and CDR2 FQNEAQ (reference sequence). Trimming took off 5 bases at V and 4 bases at J, with 2 bases between the two ends. DNA for the CDR3: TGTGCCAGCAGCGTCACTGAAGCTTTCTTT. Its protein product is CASSVTEAFF.

The chain combines TRBV10-2 with TRBJ2-7, with D perhaps assigned TRBD1 or TRBD2 (7 bases each). Trimming shortened V by 3 bases and J by 3 bases, and 15 bases separated the two germline ends. CDR3 length equals 15 residues. Germline CDR1 is WSHSY and CDR2 is SAAADI. As DNA, the CDR3 is TGCGCCAGCAGTGATTACAGGGGAGGGGACTACGAGCAGTACGTC. It codes for CASSDYRGGDYEQYV.

The sample holds a few counts of this clonotype. The chain uses TRBV27 and TRBJ2-3; D uncertain. Germline-derived CDR1 and CDR2 are MNHEY and SMNVEV (reference sequence). Trimming cost V 5 bases and J 1 base, with 16 bases left between them. This CDR3 is 16 amino acids long. CDR3: CASSPPTKYGTDTQYF. The DNA for the CDR3 is TGTGCCAGCAGTCCCCCGACAAAATACGGCACAGATACGCAGTATTTT.

This clonotype was seen a handful of times. The chain combines TRBV7-3 with TRBJ1-6, with a possible D match to TRBD1 (6 bases). V lost 5 bases and J 7 bases, leaving 15 bases between the germline ends. This CDR3 contains 15 residues. Germline CDR1 SGHTA, CDR2 FQGTGA. CDR3 residues: CASSMTRGGNSPLHF. The CDR3 region has the DNA TGTGCCAGCAGCATGACCAGGGGCGGGAATTCACCCCTCCACTTT.

The table lists this clonotype with a few counts. V is TRBV28 and J is TRBJ2-5; no definite D call. V lost 6 bases and J 7 bases, leaving 12 bases between the germline ends. The CDR3 spans 12 residues. The germline gives CDR1 MDHEN, CDR2 SYDVKM. CDR3 loop: CASRVESGTQYF. The CDR3 DNA reads TGTGCCAGCAGGGTAGAGTCGGGGACCCAGTACTTC.

The chain is built from TRBV7-3 and TRBJ2-5; the D gene is possibly TRBD2 (5 bases). The length of the CDR3 is 14 residues. Germline V gives CDR1 SGHTA, CDR2 FQGTGA. V was clipped by 5 bases and J by 6 bases, with 16 bases between them. This CDR3 is CASSLGSDEKTQYF. Here the CDR3 DNA reads TGTGCCAGCAGCCTGGGTAGCGATGAGAAGACCCAGTACTTC. The whole variable domain, filled in from reference TRBV7-3 and TRBJ2-5, reads GAGVSQTPSNKVTEKGKYVELRCDPISGHTALYWYRQSLGQGPEFLIYFQGTGAADDSGLPNDRFFAVRPEGSVSTLKIQRTERGDSAVYLCASSLGSDEKTQYFGPGTRLLVL.

CDR3 protein: CASSLPRLAAPSYEQYV. In nucleotides, the CDR3 is TGTGCCAGCAGCTTACCGAGGCTAGCGGCCCCCTCCTACGAGCAGTACGTC. This chain joins TRBV7-2 and TRBJ2-7; 7 bases map to TRBD2. The CDR3 length is 17 residues. V lost 2 bases, J lost 0 bases, and 10 bases stayed unmatched. Germline lookup yields CDR1 SGHTA and CDR2 FQGNSA.

The chain links TRBV4-1 to TRBJ1-1, with D perhaps TRBD1 (6 bases). This CDR3 contains 16 residues. Per germline, CDR1 MGHRA and CDR2 YSYEKL. Between the trimmed V and J ends, which lost 0 bases and 3 bases, there was a span of 14 bases. CDR3 residues: CASSQDEGGRYTEAFF. The CDR3 DNA follows: TGCGCCAGCAGCCAAGATGAGGGGGGTCGGTACACTGAAGCTTTCTTT.

The V gene is TRBV4-3, the J gene TRBJ2-7; 9 bases align to TRBD1. Germline lookup yields CDR1 LGHNA and CDR2 YSLEER. This CDR3 comprises 15 residues. Trimming took 0 bases from V and 3 from J; bases not matched to a gene: 3. In nucleotides, the CDR3 is TGCGCCAGCAGCCAAGACCGACAGGGGGGCTACGAGCAGTACTTC. Its translation is CASSQDRQGGYEQYF.

The V and J genes are TRBV6-1 and TRBJ2-7; TRBD1 matches at 9 bases. V shed 3 bases and J 6 bases; nucleotides not matched to a gene: 9. The CDR3 contains 15 residues. Per the germline V gene, CDR1 is MNHNS and CDR2 is SASEGT. Here the CDR3 reads CASSESPWDRVEQYF. Here the CDR3 DNA reads TGTGCCAGCAGTGAGAGCCCGTGGGACAGGGTCGAGCAGTACTTC.

This clonotype was counted many times. The gene calls are TRBV11-2 and TRBJ1-4, with D possibly being TRBD1 (5 bases). The V and J ends lost 5 bases and 6 bases respectively, with 10 bases between them. The length of the CDR3 is 13 residues. CDR1 is SGHAT, CDR2 FQNNGV, per germline. The CDR3 bases are TGTGCCAGCAGCGGAAGGGGAGATGAAAAACTGTTTTTT. Its translation is CASSGRGDEKLFF. Full variable domain (outside the CDR3, taken from reference TRBV11-2 and TRBJ1-4): EAGVAQSPRYKIIEKRQSVAFWCNPISGHATLYWYQQILGQGPKLLIQFQNNGVVDDSQLPKDRFSAERLKGVDSTLKIQPAKLEDSAVYLCASSGRGDEKLFFGSGTQLSVL.

This sequence joins TRBV12-3 or TRBV12-4 and TRBJ2-7; 7 bases match TRBD1. Trimming cost V 7 bases and J 4 bases; bases outside gene matches: 10. The CDR3 is made up of 14 amino acids. The CDR3: CASMRGSRGYEQYF. The CDR3 nucleotides are TGTGCCAGCATGAGGGGATCCAGGGGGTACGAGCAGTACTTC.

This clonotype was counted at least ten times. The chain joins TRBV7-2 to TRBJ1-5, with 8 bases lining up with TRBD1. With 6 bases clipped from V and 7 bases from J, the junction kept 8 bases outside the gene matches. CDR1 and CDR2 from the germline V gene are SGHTA and FQGNSA. The CDR3 loop spans 14 amino acids. CDR3 sequence reads: CASSSDRVGQPQHF. The CDR3 coding sequence is TGTGCCAGCAGTTCGGACAGGGTAGGGCAGCCCCAGCATTTT.

CDR3 amino acids: CASSTREYTEAFF. The CDR3 nucleotides read TGTGCCAGCAGCACCCGAGAGTACACTGAAGCTTTCTTT. The V and J genes are TRBV5-5 and TRBJ1-1, with D hard to call. V was trimmed by 4 bases and J by 3 bases, leaving 10 bases between them. CDR1 is SGHKS and CDR2 is YYEKEE in the germline V gene (reference sequence). This CDR3 has 13 amino acids.

V gene TRBV6-6 combines with J gene TRBJ1-1; 8 positions match TRBD1. V gave up 2 bases and J gave up 9 bases; unmatched junction bases: 23. The CDR3 has 19 amino acids. Germline V gene data show CDR1 as MNHNY and CDR2 as SVGAGI (reference sequence). The DNA for the CDR3 is TGTGCCAGCAGTTACGTGTATTTATCGATGCAGGGGGCGTATGATAAAGCTTTCTTT. Its protein is CASSYVYLSMQGAYDKAFF.

This chain uses TRBV4-2 with TRBJ2-7, with D possibly matching TRBD1 (6 bases). Trimming removed 0 bases from V and 7 bases from J, with 22 bases in between. CDR1 is LGHNA and CDR2 is YNFKEQ in the germline V gene. CDR3 length equals 17 residues. CDR3 sequence reads: CASSQDGRKGVPQEQYF. The CDR3 DNA is TGTGCCAGCAGCCAAGATGGGAGAAAGGGGGTGCCTCAGGAGCAGTACTTC.

This clonotype was detected a few times. The rearrangement links TRBV30 to TRBJ2-7; 9 nucleotides line up with TRBD1. The length of the CDR3 is 15 residues. The V gene's germline CDR1 is GTSNPN and CDR2 SVGIG (reference sequence). J was trimmed by 5 bases and V by 5 bases; bases with no gene match: 13. The CDR3 nucleotides read TGTGCCTGGGTCGGACTGGACAGGGGATTCGACGAGCAGTACTTC. Amino acid sequence: CAWVGLDRGFDEQYF. Supplemented by reference TRBV30 and TRBJ2-7, the full variable domain reads SQTIHQWPATLVQPVGSPLSLECTVEGTSNPNLYWYRQAAGRGLQLLFYSVGIGQISSEVPQNLSASRPQDRQFILSSKKLLLSDSGFYLCAWVGLDRGFDEQYFGPGTRLTVT.